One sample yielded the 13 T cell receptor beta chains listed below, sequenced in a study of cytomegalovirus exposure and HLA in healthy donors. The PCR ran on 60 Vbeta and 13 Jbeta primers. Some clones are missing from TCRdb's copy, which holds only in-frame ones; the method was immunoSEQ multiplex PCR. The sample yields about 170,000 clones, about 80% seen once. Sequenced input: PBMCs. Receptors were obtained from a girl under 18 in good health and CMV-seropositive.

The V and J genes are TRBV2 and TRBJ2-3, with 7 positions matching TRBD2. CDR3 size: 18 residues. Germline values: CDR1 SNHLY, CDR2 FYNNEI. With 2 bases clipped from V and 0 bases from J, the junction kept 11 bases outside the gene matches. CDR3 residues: CASSELGAGYSSTDTQYF. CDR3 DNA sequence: TGTGCCAGCAGTGAATTGGGAGCGGGGTATTCTAGCACAGATACGCAGTATTTT.

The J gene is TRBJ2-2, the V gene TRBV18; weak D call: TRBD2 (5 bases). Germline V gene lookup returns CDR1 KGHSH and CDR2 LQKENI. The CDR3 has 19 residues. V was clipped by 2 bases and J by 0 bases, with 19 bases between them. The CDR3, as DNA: TGTGCCAGCTCACCAACCCGTGGAGCGGCCAACGCGAACACCGGGGAGCTGTTTTTT. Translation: CASSPTRGAANANTGELFF.

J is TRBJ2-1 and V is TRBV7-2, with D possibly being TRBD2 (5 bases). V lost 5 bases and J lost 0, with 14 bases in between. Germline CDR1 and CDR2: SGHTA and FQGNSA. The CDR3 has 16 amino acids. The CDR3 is CASSREGLSSYNEQFF. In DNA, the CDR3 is TGTGCCAGCAGCCGGGAAGGGCTGAGCTCCTACAATGAGCAGTTCTTC.

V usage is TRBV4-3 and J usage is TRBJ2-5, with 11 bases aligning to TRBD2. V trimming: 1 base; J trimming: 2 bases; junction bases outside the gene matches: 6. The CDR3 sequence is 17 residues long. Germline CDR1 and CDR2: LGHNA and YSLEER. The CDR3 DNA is TGCGCCAGCAGCCAAGCGGGGGCTAGCGGGGGGCAAGAGACCCAGTACTTC. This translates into CASSQAGASGGQETQYF.

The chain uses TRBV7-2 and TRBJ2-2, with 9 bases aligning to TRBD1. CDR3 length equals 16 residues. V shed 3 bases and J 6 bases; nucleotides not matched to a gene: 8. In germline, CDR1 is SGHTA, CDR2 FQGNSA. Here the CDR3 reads CASSLSGTGWAGELFF. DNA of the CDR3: TGTGCCAGCAGCTTGTCCGGGACAGGGTGGGCCGGGGAGCTGTTTTTT.

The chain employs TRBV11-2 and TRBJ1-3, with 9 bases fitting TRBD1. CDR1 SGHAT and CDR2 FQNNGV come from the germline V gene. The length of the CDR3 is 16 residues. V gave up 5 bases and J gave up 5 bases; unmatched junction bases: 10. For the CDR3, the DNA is TGTGCCAGCAGCCCCGGGGGGGGACAGGGCCGAAACACCATATATTTT. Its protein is CASSPGGGQGRNTIYF.

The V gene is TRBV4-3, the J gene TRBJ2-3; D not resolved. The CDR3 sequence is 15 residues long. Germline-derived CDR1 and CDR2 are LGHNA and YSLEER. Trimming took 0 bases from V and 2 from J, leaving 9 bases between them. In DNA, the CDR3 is TGCGCCAGCAGCCAAGAGGGCAGACACACAGATACGCAGTATTTT. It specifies CASSQEGRHTDTQYF.

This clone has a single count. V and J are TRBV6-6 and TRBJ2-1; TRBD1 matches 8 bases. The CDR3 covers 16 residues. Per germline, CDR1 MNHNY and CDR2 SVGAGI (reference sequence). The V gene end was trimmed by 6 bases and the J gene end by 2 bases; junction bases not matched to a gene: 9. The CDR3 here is CASSTQDRAPYNEQFF. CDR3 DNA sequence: TGTGCCAGCAGCACCCAGGACAGGGCCCCCTACAATGAGCAGTTCTTC.

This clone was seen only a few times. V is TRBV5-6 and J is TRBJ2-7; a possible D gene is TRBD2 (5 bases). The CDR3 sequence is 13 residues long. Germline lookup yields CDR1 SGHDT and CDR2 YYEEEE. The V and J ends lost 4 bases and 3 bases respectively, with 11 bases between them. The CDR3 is CASSQDFNYEQYF. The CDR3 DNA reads TGTGCCAGCAGCCAGGACTTTAACTACGAGCAGTACTTC.

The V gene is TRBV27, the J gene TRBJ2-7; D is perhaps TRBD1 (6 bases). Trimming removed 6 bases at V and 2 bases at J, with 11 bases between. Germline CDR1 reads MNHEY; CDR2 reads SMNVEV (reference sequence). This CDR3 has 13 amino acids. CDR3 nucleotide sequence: TGTGCCAGCAGCCAGACAGGAGCCTACGAGCAGTACTTC. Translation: CASSQTGAYEQYF.

The CDR3 DNA sequence: TGTGCCAGCAGCATAAGACAGGGACCCGCCGGGGAGCTGTTTTTT. Encoded protein: CASSIRQGPAGELFF. This rearrangement joins TRBV7-9 to TRBJ2-2; the match to TRBD1 covers 7 bases. The CDR3 sequence is 15 residues long. CDR1 and CDR2 (germline): SEHNR, FQNEAQ (reference sequence). Germline trimming cut 5 bases from V and 6 bases from J; bases unmatched to any gene: 9. Supplemented by reference TRBV7-9 and TRBJ2-2, the full variable domain reads DTGVSQNPRHKITKRGQNVTFRCDPISEHNRLYWYRQTLGQGPEFLTYFQNEAQLEKSRLLSDRFSAERPKGSFSTLEIQRTEQGDSAMYLCASSIRQGPAGELFFGEGSRLTVL.

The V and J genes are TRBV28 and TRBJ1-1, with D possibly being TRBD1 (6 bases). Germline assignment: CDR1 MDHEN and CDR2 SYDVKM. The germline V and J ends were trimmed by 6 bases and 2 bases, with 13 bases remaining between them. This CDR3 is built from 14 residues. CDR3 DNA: TGTGCCAGCAGACGAGGGGGGGTAAACACTGAAGCTTTCTTT. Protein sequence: CASRRGGVNTEAFF.

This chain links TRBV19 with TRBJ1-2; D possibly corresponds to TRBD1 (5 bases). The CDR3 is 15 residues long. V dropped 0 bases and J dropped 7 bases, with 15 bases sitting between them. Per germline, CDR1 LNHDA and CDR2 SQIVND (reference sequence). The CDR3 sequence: CASSIDAGKDGGYTF. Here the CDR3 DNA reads TGTGCCAGTAGTATAGACGCAGGGAAGGATGGTGGCTACACCTTC.